Given below is one T cell receptor (beta chain) in context. At one boundary the junction diverges from the germline segment, which might be a read error. The data are from a study of PD-1 blockade in mismatch repair-deficient tumors. Data came from immunoSEQ multiplex PCR; TCRdb stores just in-frame clones and leaves some out. The sample includes more than 90,000 clones, around 80% of them seen just once. Germline V CDR1 and CDR2: SSHAT, FNYEAQ (reference sequence). The CDR3 runs 13 residues. The specimen was peripheral blood, collected about 60 weeks after starting pembrolizumab. The chain is built from TRBV7-7 and TRBJ2-7, with D unresolved. The TCR was taken from an adult with mismatch repair-deficient cancer. For the CDR3, the DNA is TGTGCTAGCAGCTTATCTGGGGCCTACGAGCAGTACTTC. It specifies CASSLSGAYEQYF.